Listed below are T cell receptor beta chains from one sample, sequenced in a study of cytomegalovirus exposure and HLA in healthy donors. The repertoire was sequenced with immunoSEQ multiplex PCR; TCRdb's copy has only in-frame clones and lacks some. The sample shows some 130,000 clones, roughly 82% of them seen only once. Material: PBMCs. All receptors derive from a male donor in good health and CMV-seropositive. Each CDR3 is given with its conserved first and last residue. A D gene is named only where the DNA matches it firmly. Clone size is stated in some rows and not others, as once, few, many or a class when expanded.

J,size,D,V,CDR3,DNA
TRBJ1-1,-,-,TRBV9,CASSVVRDTEAFF,TGTGCCAGCAGCGTAGTACGGGACACTGAAGCTTTCTTT
TRBJ1-2,-,-,TRBV30,CAWKDSSLSFYGYTF,TGTGCCTGGAAGGACAGCAGCCTCTCCTTCTATGGCTACACCTTC
TRBJ2-1,-,TRBD2,TRBV7-3,CASSSSTSGKFF,TGTGCCAGCAGCTCCTCAACTAGCGGGAAGTTCTTC
TRBJ2-2,-,-,TRBV28,CASRTANTGELFF,TGTGCCAGCCGGACAGCGAACACCGGGGAGCTGTTTTTT
TRBJ1-5,-,TRBD1,TRBV10-3,CAIRDRGDQPQHF,TGTGCCATCAGAGACAGGGGGGATCAGCCCCAGCATTTT
TRBJ1-2,few,-,TRBV9,CASSGVDSNYGYTF,TGTGCCAGCAGCGGAGTAGATTCTAACTATGGCTACACCTTC
TRBJ2-5,-,TRBD1,TRBV19,CASSVGQANQETQYF,TGTGCCAGTAGTGTCGGACAGGCCAACCAAGAGACCCAGTACTTC
TRBJ2-2,-,-,TRBV6-6,CASSSDIGQSTGELFF,TGTGCCAGCAGTTCAGATATAGGACAGAGCACCGGGGAGCTGTTTTTT
TRBJ1-4,-,-,TRBV4-2,CASSQDEATGSEKLFF,TGTGCCAGCAGCCAAGATGAGGCAACGGGATCCGAAAAACTGTTTTTT
TRBJ2-7,-,-,TRBV6-1,CASSPQAGSYEQYF,TGTGCCAGCAGTCCCCAGGCCGGATCCTACGAGCAGTACTTC
TRBJ1-2,-,TRBD1,TRBV2,CASSELTGGVGYGYTF,TGTGCCAGCAGTGAGTTGACAGGGGGAGTTGGTTATGGCTACACCTTC
TRBJ2-2,-,TRBD1,TRBV29-1,CSVEEGQGVSGELFF,TGCAGCGTTGAAGAGGGACAGGGTGTATCCGGGGAGCTGTTTTTT
TRBJ1-4,-,-,TRBV2,CASRGRVNEKLFF,TGTGCCAGCAGGGGCAGGGTGAATGAAAAACTGTTTTTT
TRBJ1-1,-,TRBD1,TRBV19,CASSINRQGRTEAFF,TGTGCCAGTAGTATAAACCGACAGGGTCGGACTGAAGCTTTCTTT
TRBJ1-2,-,-,TRBV30,CACPEGGAVSGYTF,TGTGCCTGCCCTGAAGGAGGGGCTGTGAGTGGCTACACCTTC
TRBJ2-7,-,TRBD1,TRBV19,CATSDRGNYEQYF,TGTGCCACCAGTGACAGGGGAAACTACGAGCAGTACTTC
TRBJ2-7,-,TRBD1,TRBV5-6,CASSLTGTYEQYF,TGTGCCAGCAGCCTGACAGGGACCTACGAGCAGTACTTC
TRBJ1-1,-,TRBD1,TRBV7-9,CASSGTGMKVTEAFF,TGTGCCAGCTCTGGGACAGGGATGAAAGTCACTGAAGCTTTCTTT
TRBJ2-1,-,TRBD2,TRBV6-6,CASRTSGGANEQFF,TGTGCCAGCAGAACTAGCGGGGGGGCCAATGAGCAGTTCTTC
TRBJ2-1,-,TRBD2,TRBV28,CASSSGGGGPRNEQFF,TGTGCCAGCAGTTCAGGTGGGGGAGGGCCGAGGAATGAGCAGTTCTTC
TRBJ2-1,once,TRBD2,TRBV5-6,CASSFRLAGIYEQFF,TGTGCCAGCAGCTTTAGACTAGCGGGAATCTATGAGCAGTTCTTC
TRBJ2-1,-,TRBD2,TRBV19,CASSTLAGVVDIPYNEQFF,TGTGCCAGTAGTACACTAGCGGGAGTGGTTGATATTCCTTACAATGAGCAGTTCTTC
TRBJ2-3,once,TRBD2,TRBV5-8,CASSYTLTSASTDTQYF,TGTGCCAGCAGCTATACTCTGACTAGCGCTAGCACAGATACGCAGTATTTT
TRBJ1-2,-,-,TRBV30,CAWEDIHPNYGYTF,TGTGCCTGGGAAGACATCCACCCCAACTATGGCTACACCTTC
TRBJ1-2,-,TRBD1,TRBV29-1,CSAGDRGRDYGYTF,TGCAGCGCCGGGGACAGGGGGCGAGACTATGGCTACACCTTC
TRBJ2-7,-,TRBD1,TRBV19,CASSEERDSKQYF,TGTGCCAGTAGTGAAGAGAGGGACAGTAAGCAGTACTTC